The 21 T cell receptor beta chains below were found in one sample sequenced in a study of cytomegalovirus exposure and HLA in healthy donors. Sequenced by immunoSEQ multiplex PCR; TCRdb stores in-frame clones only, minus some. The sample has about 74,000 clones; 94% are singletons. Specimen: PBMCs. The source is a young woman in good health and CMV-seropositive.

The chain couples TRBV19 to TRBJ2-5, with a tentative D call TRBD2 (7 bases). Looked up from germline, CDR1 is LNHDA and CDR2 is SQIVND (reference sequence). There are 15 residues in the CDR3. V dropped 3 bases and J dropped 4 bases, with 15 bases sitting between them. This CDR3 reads CASSITRGGGETQYF. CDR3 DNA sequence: TGTGCCAGTAGTATCACCAGGGGCGGGGGAGAGACCCAGTACTTC.

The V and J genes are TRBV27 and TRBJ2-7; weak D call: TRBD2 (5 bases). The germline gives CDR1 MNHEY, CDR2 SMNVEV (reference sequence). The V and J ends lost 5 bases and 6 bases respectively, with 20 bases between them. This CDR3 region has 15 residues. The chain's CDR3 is CASSLRTPFQSEQYF. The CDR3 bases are TGTGCCAGCAGTCTACGGACTCCCTTTCAATCCGAGCAGTACTTC.

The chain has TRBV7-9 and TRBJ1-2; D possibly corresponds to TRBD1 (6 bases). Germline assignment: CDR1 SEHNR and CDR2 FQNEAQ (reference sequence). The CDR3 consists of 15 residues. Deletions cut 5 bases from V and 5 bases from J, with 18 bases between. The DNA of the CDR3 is TGTGCCAGCAGCGCCCCACCCCGGGACATGTATGGCTACACCTTC. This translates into CASSAPPRDMYGYTF.

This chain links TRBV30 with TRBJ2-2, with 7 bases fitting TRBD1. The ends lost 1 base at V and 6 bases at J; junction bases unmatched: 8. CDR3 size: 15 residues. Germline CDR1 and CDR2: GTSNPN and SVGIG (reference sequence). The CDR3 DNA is TGTGCCTGGAGTGGTGTGTCCACAGGGGCCGGGGAGCTGTTTTTT. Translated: CAWSGVSTGAGELFF.

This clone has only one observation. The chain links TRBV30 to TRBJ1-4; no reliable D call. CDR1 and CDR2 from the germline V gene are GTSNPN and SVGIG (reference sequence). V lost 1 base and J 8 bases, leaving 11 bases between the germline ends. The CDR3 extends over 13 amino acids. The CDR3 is CAWSAAGWEKLFF. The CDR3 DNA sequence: TGTGCCTGGAGTGCCGCGGGGTGGGAAAAACTGTTTTTT.

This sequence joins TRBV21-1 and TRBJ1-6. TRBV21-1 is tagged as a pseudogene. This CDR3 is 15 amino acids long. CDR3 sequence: CASSKAEGRGSPLHF. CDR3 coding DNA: TGTGCCAGCAGCAAAGCCGAGGGAAGAGGTTCACCCCTCCACTTT.

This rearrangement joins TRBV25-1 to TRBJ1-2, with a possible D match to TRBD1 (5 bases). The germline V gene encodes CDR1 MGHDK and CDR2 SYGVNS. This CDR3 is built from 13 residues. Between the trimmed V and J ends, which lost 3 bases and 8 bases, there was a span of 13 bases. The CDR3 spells CASSESGWRGYTF. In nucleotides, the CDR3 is TGTGCCAGCAGTGAGTCAGGGTGGAGAGGCTACACCTTC.

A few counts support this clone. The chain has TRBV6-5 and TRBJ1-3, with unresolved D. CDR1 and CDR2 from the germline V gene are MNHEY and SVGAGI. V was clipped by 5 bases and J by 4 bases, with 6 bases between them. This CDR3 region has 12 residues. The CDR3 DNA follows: TGTGCCAGCAGTAGAGGGGGAAACACCATATATTTT. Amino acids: CASSRGGNTIYF.

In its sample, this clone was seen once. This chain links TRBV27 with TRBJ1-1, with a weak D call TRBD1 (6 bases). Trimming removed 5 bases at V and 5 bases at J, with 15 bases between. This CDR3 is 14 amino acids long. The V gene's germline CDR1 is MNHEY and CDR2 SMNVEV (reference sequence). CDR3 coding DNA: TGTGCCAGCAGTCGACGGGAGGGGGGGACTGAAGCTTTCTTT. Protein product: CASSRREGGTEAFF.

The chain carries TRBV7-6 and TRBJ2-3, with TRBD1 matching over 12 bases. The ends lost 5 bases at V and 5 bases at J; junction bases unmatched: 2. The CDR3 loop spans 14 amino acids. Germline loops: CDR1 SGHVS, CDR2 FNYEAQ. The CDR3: CASSRDRGQDTQYF. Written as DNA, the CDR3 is TGTGCCAGCAGCCGGGACAGGGGGCAAGATACGCAGTATTTT.

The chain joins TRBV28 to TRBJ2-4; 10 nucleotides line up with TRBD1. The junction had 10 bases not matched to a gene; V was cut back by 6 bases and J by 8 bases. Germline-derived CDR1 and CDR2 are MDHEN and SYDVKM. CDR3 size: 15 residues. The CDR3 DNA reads TGTGCCAGCAGCTGGACAGGGGGTCAGTCAGACATTCAGTACTTC. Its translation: CASSWTGGQSDIQYF.

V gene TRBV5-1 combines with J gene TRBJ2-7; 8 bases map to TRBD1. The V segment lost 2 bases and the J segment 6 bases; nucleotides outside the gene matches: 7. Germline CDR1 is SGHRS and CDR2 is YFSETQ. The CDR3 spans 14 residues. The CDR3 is CASSLQDRVGEQYF. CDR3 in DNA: TGCGCCAGCAGCTTACAGGACAGGGTAGGCGAGCAGTACTTC.

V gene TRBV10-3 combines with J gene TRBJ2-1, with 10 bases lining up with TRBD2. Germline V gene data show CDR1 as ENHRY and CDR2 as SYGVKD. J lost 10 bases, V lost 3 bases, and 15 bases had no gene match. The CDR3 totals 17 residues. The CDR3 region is CAISDTGTSAAGDEQFF. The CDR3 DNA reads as TGTGCCATCAGTGACACCGGGACTAGCGCGGCCGGAGACGAGCAGTTCTTC.

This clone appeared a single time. The CDR3 DNA reads as TGCAGCGCAACGGGACTAGCGGGGGCAGATACGCAGTATTTT. Translating it yields CSATGLAGADTQYF. The rearrangement joins TRBV29-1 to TRBJ2-3; the match to TRBD2 covers 14 bases. The ends lost 7 bases at V and 4 bases at J; junction bases unmatched: 4. The CDR3 has 14 residues. From germline, CDR1 is SQVTM and CDR2 ANQGSEA.

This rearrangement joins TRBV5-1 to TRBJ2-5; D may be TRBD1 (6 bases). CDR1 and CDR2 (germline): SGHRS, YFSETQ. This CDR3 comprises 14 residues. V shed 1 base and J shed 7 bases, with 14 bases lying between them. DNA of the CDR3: TGCGCCAGCAGCTTGCAACAGGGCGACGGGACCCAGTACTTC. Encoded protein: CASSLQQGDGTQYF. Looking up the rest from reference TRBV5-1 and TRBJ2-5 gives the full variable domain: KAGVTQTPRYLIKTRGQQVTLSCSPISGHRSVSWYQQTPGQGLQFLFEYFSETQRNKGNFPGRFSGRQFSNSRSEMNVSTLELGDSALYLCASSLQQGDGTQYFGPGTRLLVL.

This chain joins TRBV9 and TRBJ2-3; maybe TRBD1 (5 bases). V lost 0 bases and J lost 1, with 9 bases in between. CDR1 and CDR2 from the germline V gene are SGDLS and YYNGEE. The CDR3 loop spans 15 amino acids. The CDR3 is CASSVGAGRTDTQYF. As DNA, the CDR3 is TGTGCCAGCAGCGTAGGTGCAGGGCGCACAGATACGCAGTATTTT.

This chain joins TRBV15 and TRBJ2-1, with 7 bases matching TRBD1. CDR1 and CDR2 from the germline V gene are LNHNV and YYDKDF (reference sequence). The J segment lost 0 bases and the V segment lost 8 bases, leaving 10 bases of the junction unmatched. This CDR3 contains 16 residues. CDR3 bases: TGTGCCACCGCCAAAAGACAGGGCAGCTCCTACAATGAGCAGTTCTTC. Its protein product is CATAKRQGSSYNEQFF.

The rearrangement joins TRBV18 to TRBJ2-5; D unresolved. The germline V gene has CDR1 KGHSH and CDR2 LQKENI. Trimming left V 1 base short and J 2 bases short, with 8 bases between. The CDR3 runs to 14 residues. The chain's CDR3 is CASSPQRGQETQYF. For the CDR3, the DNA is TGTGCCAGCTCACCACAGCGTGGGCAAGAGACCCAGTACTTC.

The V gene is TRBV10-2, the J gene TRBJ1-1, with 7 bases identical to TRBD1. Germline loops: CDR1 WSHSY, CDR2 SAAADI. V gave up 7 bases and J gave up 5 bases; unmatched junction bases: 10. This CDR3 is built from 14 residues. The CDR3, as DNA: TGCGCCAGCAACGCCCAGACAGGGAGAACTGAAGCTTTCTTT. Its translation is CASNAQTGRTEAFF.

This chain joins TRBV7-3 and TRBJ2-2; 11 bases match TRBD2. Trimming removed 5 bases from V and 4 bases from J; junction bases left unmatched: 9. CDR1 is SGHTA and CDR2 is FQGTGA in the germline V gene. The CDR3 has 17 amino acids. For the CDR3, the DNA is TGTGCCAGCAGCGCCGTAGCGGGAGGGCCCGGCACCGGGGAGCTGTTTTTT. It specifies CASSAVAGGPGTGELFF.

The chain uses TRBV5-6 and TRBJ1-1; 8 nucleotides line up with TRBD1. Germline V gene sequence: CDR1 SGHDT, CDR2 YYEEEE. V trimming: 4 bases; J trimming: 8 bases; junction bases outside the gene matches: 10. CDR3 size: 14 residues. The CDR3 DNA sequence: TGTGCCAGCAGCAACCTCCAGGGGGCGTGGGAAGCTTTCTTT. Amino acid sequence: CASSNLQGAWEAFF.